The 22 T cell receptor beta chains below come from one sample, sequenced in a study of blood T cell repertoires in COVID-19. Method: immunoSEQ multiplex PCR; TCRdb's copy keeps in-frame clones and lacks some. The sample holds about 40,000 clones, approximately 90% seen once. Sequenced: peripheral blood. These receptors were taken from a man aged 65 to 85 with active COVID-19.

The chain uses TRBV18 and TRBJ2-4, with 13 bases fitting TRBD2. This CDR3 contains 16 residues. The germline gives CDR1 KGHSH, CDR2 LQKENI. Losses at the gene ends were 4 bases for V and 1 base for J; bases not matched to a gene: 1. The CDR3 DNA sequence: TGTGCCAGCTCACGGACTAGCGGGGGTGCCAAAAACATTCAGTACTTC. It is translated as CASSRTSGGAKNIQYF.

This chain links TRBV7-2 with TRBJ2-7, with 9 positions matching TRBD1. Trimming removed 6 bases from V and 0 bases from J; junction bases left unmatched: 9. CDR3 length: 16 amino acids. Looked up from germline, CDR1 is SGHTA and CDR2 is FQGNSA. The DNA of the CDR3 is TGTGCCAGCAGAAGGAGGACGGGACAGGGCTCCTACGAGCAGTACTTC. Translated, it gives CASRRRTGQGSYEQYF.

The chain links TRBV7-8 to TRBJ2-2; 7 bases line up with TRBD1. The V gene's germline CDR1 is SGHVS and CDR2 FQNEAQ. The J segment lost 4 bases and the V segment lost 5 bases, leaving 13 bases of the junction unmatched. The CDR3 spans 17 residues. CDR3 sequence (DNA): TGTGCCAGCAGCCCAGATCTCGAGGGGGCCGGCACCGGGGAGCTGTTTTTT. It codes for CASSPDLEGAGTGELFF.

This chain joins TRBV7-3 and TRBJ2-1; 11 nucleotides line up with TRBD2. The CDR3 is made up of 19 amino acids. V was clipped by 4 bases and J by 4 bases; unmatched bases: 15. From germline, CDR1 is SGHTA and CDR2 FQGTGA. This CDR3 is CASSSLGTVTSGGYNEQFF. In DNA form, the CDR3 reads TGTGCCAGCAGCTCCCTCGGGACAGTCACTAGCGGGGGTTACAATGAGCAGTTCTTC.

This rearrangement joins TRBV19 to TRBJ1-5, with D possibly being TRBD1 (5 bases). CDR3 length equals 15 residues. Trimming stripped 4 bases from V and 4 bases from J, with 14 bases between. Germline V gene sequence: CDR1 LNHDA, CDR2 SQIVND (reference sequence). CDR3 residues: CASSKLDIGNQPQHF. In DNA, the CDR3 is TGTGCCAGTAGTAAGTTGGACATTGGGAATCAGCCCCAGCATTTT.

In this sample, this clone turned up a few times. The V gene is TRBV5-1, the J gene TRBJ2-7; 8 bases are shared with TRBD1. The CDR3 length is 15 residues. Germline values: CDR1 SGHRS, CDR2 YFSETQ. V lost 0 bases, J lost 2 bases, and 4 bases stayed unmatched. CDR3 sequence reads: CASSLGTGTTYEQYF. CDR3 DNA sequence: TGCGCCAGCAGCTTGGGGACAGGGACGACCTACGAGCAGTACTTC.

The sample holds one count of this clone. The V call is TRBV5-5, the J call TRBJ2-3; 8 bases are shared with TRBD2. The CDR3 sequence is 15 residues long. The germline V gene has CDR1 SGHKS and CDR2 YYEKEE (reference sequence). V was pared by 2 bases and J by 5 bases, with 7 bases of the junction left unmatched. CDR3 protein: CASSFERGIGDTQYF. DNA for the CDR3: TGTGCCAGCAGCTTTGAGCGGGGGATAGGAGATACGCAGTATTTT. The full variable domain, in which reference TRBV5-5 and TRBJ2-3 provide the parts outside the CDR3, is DAGVTQSPTHLIKTRGQQVTLRCSPISGHKSVSWYQQVLGQGPQFIFQYYEKEERGRGNFPDRFSARQFPNYSSELNVNALLLGDSALYLCASSFERGIGDTQYFGPGTRLTVL.

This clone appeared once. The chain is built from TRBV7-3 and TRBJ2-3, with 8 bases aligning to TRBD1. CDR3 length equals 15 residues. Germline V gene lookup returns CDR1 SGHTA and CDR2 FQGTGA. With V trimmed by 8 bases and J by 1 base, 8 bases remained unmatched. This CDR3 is CASRRTTGGTDTQYF. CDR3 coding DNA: TGTGCCAGCCGCCGGACGACAGGGGGCACAGATACGCAGTATTTT.

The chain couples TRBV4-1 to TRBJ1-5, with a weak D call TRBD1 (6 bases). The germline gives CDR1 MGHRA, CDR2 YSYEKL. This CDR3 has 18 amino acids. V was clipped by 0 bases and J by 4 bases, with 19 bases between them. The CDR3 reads CASSQEGRGALGNQPQHF. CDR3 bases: TGCGCCAGCAGCCAAGAAGGGCGGGGGGCGTTAGGGAATCAGCCCCAGCATTTT.

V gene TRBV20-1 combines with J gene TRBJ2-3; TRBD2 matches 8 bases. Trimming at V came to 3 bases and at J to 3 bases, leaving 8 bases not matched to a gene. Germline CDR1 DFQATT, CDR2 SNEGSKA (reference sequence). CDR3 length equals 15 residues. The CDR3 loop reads CSASNRGGGTDTQYF. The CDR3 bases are TGCAGTGCTAGTAACCGGGGGGGCGGGACAGATACGCAGTATTTT.

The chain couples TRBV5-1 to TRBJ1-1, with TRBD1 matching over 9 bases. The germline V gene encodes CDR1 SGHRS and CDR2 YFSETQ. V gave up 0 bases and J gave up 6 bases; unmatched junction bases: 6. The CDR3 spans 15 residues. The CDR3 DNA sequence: TGCGCCAGCAGCTTGGGGACAGGGGTATCGCCTGAAGCTTTCTTT. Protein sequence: CASSLGTGVSPEAFF.

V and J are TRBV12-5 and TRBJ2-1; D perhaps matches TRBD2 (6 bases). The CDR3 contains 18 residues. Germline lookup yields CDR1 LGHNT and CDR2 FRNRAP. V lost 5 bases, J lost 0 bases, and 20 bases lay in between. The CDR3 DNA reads TGTGCTAGTGGTGTTAGGGAGCCTAGCGCGAGCTCCTACAATGAGCAGTTCTTC. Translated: CASGVREPSASSYNEQFF.

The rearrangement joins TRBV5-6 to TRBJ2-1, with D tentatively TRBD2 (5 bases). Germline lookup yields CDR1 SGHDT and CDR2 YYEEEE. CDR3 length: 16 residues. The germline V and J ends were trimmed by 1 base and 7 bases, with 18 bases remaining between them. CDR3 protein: CASSLRSALLGNEQFF. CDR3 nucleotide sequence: TGTGCCAGCAGCTTGCGGTCGGCCTTACTAGGGAATGAGCAGTTCTTC.

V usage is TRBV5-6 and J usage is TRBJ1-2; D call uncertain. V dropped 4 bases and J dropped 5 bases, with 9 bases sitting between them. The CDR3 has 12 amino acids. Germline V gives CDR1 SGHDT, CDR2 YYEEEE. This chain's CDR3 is CASSEGSYGYTF. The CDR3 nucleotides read TGTGCCAGCAGCGAGGGCTCATATGGCTACACCTTC.

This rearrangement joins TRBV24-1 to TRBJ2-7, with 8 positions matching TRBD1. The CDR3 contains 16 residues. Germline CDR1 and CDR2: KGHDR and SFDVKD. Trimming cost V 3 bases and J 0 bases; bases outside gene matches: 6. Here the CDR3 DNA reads TGTGCCACCAGTGATCCTGGACAGGGTAGCTCCTACGAGCAGTACTTC. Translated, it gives CATSDPGQGSSYEQYF.

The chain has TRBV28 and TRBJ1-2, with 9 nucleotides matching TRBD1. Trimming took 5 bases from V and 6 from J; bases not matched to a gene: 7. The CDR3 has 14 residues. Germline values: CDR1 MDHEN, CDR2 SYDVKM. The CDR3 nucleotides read TGTGCCAGCAGTGCCCACAGGGGGCCGGATGGCTACACCTTC. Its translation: CASSAHRGPDGYTF.

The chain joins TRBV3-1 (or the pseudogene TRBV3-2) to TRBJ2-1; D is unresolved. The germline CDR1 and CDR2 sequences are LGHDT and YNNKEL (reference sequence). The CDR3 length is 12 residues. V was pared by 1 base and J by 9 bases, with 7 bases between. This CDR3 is CASSQVLSEQFF. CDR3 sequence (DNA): TGTGCCAGCAGCCAAGTTCTTTCTGAGCAGTTCTTC.

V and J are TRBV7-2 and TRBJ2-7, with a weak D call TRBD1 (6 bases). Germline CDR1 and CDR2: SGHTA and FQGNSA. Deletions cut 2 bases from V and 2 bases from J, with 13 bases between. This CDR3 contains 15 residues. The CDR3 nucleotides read TGTGCCAGCAGCTTAAGTTCGACAGGAGCCTACGAGCAGTACTTC. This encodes CASSLSSTGAYEQYF.

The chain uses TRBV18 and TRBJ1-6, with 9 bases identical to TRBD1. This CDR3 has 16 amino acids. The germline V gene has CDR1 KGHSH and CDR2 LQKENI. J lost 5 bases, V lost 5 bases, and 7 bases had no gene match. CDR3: CASSTGQGTDNSPLHF. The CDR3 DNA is TGTGCCAGCTCAACCGGACAGGGGACGGATAATTCACCCCTCCACTTT.

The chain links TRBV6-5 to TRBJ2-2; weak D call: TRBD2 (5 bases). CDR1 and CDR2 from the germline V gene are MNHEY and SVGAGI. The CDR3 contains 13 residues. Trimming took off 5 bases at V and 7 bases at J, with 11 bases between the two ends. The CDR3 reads CASSTSQDGELFF. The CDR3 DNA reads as TGTGCCAGCAGTACTAGTCAAGACGGGGAGCTGTTTTTT.

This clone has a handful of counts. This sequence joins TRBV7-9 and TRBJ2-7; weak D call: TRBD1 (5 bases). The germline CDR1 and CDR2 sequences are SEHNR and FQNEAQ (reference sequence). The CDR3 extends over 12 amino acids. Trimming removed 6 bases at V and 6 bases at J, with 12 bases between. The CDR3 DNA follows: TGTGCCAGCAGTCAGGCAGGGTTCGAGCAGTACTTC. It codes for CASSQAGFEQYF.

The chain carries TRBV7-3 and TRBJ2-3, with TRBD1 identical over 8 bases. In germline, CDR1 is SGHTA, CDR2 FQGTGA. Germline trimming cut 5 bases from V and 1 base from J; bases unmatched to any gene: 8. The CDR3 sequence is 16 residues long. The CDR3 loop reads CASSPMLDRGTDTQYF. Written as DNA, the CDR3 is TGTGCCAGCAGCCCGATGCTGGACAGGGGCACAGATACGCAGTATTTT.